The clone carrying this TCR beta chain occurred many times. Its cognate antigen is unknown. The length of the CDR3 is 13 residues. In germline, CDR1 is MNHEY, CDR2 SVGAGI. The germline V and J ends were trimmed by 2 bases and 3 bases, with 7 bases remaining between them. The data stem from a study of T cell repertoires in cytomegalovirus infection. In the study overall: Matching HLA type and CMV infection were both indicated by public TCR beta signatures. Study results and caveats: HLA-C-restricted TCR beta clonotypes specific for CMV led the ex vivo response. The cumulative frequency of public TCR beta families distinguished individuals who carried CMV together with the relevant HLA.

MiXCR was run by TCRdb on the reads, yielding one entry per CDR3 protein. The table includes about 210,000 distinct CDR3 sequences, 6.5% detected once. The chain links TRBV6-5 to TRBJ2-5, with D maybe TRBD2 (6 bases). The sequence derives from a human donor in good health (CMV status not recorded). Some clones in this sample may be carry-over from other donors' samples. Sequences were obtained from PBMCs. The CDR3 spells CASSYPGEETQYF. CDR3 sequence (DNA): TGTGCCAGCAGTTACCCGGGGGAAGAGACCCAGTACTTC.